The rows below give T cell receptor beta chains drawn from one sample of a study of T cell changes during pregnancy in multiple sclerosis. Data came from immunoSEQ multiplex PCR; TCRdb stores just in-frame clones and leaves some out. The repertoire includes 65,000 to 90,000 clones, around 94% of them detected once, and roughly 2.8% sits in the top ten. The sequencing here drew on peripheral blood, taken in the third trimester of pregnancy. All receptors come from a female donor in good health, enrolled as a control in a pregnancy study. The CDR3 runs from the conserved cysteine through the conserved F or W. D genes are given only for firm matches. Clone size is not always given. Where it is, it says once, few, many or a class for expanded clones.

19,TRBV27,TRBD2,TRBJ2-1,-,TGTGCCAGCAGTTATGCCCTATCTTATAGCGGGAGCTCCTACAATGAGCAGTTCTTC,CASSYALSYSGSSYNEQFF
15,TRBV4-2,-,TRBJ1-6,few,TGTGCCAGCAGCCAAGGGACAGAGTTTAGTTCACCCCTCCACTTT,CASSQGTEFSSPLHF
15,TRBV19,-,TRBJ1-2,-,TGTGCCAGTAGTGTGGCGCAGGGCGCAGCGAATGGCTACACCTTC,CASSVAQGAANGYTF
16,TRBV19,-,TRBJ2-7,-,TGTGCCAGTAGCCTTAACTTGGGTCCTCGGGAGAACGAGCAGTACTTC,CASSLNLGPRENEQYF
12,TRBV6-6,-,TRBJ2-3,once,TGTGCCAGCAGTTTGGAGGTTCATACGCAGTATTTT,CASSLEVHTQYF
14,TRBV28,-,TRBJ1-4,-,TGTGCCAGCAGTCCCGGGAGTTTTAATGAAAAACTGTTTTTT,CASSPGSFNEKLFF
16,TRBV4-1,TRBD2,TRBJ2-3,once,TGCGCCAGCAGCCAAGAGACGGGACTAGGCACAGATACGCAGTATTTT,CASSQETGLGTDTQYF
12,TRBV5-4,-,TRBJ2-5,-,TGTGCCAGCAGCTGGGGGCGTGAGACCCAGTACTTC,CASSWGRETQYF
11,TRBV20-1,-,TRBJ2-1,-,TGCAGTGCTACTTGGGGGCATGAGCAGTTCTTC,CSATWGHEQFF
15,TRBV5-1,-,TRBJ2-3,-,TGCGCCAGCAGCTTAGGCGGGAAGGCGGGAGATACGCAGTATTTT,CASSLGGKAGDTQYF
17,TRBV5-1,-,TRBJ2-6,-,TGCGCCAGCAGCTTGGAACCGGTCTACTCTGGGGCCAACGTCCTGACTTTC,CASSLEPVYSGANVLTF
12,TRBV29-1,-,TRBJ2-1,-,TGCAGCGCCGGCGACTCGAACAATGAGCAGTTCTTC,CSAGDSNNEQFF
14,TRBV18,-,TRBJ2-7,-,TGTGCCAGCTCACCGGCCGGGAGACTCTACGAGCAGTACTTC,CASSPAGRLYEQYF
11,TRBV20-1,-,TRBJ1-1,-,TGCAGTGCTAGAGAGTACAGGGAAGCTTTCTTT,CSAREYREAFF
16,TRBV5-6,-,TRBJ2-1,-,TGTGCCAGCAGCCTCCCCCGCAGGGGCGGTTACAATGAGCAGTTCTTC,CASSLPRRGGYNEQFF
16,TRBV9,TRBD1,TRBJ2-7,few,TGTGCCAGCAGCCCATTCTCAGGGGGCGAAACCTACGAGCAGTACTTC,CASSPFSGGETYEQYF
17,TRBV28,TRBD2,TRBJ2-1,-,TGTGCCAGCAGTTCCATCTCCACTAGCGGGGGTTACAATGAGCAGTTCTTC,CASSSISTSGGYNEQFF
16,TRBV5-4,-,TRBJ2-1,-,TGTGCCAGCAGATCCGAGAAGGCAGGGCCAGGCAATGAGCAGTTCTTC,CASRSEKAGPGNEQFF
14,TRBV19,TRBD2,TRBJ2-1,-,TGTGCCAGTAGTTCGCGGGGGGGCCACAATGAGCAGTTCTTC,CASSSRGGHNEQFF
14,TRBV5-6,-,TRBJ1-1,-,TGTGCCAGCAGCTTGAAATATCGGGACACTGAAGCTTTCTTT,CASSLKYRDTEAFF
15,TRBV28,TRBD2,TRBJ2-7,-,TGTGCCAGCAGTTTTTTCGGGGGGGTCACCTACGAGCAGTACTTC,CASSFFGGVTYEQYF
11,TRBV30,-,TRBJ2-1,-,TGTGCCTGGACGGACACGAAACGGCCTTTCTTC,CAWTDTKRPFF
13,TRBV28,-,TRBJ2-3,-,TGTGCCAGCATCCTTGCCGGTACAGATACGCAGTATTTT,CASILAGTDTQYF
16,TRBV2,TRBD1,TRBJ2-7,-,TGTGCCAGCAGCTCGCTTCGGGGACAGGGGGTCGGAGAGCAGTACTTC,CASSSLRGQGVGEQYF
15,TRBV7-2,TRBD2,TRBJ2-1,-,TGTGCCAGCAGCCCAAGGGGCGGGAGGTACAATGAGCAGTTCTTC,CASSPRGGRYNEQFF
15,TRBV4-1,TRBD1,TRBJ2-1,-,TGCGCCAGCAGCCAAGAGACAGGGTACTACAATGAGCAGTTCTTC,CASSQETGYYNEQFF
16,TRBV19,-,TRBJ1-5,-,TGTGCCAGTAGTGAGTCCTCCGGGACAAACGGTCAGCCCCAGCATTTT,CASSESSGTNGQPQHF
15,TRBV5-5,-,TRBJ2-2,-,TGTGCCAGCAGCTTTGACTACTTAAACACCGGGGAGCTGTTTTTT,CASSFDYLNTGELFF
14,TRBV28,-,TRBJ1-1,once,TGTGCCAGCAGTTCCGGAGGGGTGAACACTGAAGCTTTCTTT,CASSSGGVNTEAFF
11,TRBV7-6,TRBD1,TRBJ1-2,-,TGTGCCCGGACAGGGCGCTATGGCTACACCTTC,CARTGRYGYTF
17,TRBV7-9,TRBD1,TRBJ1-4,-,TGTGCCAGCAGCAAACCGGGACAGGGAGCAACTAATGAAAAACTGTTTTTT,CASSKPGQGATNEKLFF
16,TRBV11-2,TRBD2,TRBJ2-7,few,TGTGCCAGCAGCCCCCGCCGACTAGCGGCCCCCTACGAGCAGTACTTC,CASSPRRLAAPYEQYF
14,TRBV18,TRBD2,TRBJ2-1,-,TGTGCCAGCTCAGAAGGCCTAGCGGGAGGTGAGCAGTTCTTC,CASSEGLAGGEQFF
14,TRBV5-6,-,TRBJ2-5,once,TGTGCCAGCAGCTTGGGTTTAGCTGGGGAGACCCAGTACTTC,CASSLGLAGETQYF
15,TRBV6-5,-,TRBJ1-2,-,TGTGCCAGCAGTTACTCCATGGTACAGGCCTATGGCTACACCTTC,CASSYSMVQAYGYTF
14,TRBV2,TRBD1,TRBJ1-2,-,TGTGCCAGCAGTGAATGGACAGGGATTTTAGGCTACACCTTC,CASSEWTGILGYTF
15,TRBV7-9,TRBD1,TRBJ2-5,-,TGTGCCAGCAGCATATACAGGGGGAGGCAAGAGACCCAGTACTTC,CASSIYRGRQETQYF